This TCR beta chain was obtained from a study of blood T cell repertoires in COVID-19. Study in general: The cDNA or gDNA used as material had been derived from T cells, B-cell-depleted T cells, or PBMCs.

Germline V gene lookup returns CDR1 SGHNT and CDR2 YENEEA. This CDR3 is 15 amino acids long. V lost 0 bases, J lost 5 bases, and 5 bases stayed unmatched. Original processing notes: Amplification of reference gene primers provided the estimated nucleated cell counts. TCRdb's table, derived via immunoSEQ multiplex PCR, lists solely in-frame clones and lacks some. V and J calls and clone size come straight from that table; D and trimming were deduced from the DNA. The data contain nearly 350,000 clones, about 90% of them singletons. This clone occurred once. The clonotype was recovered from a woman aged 18-29 years who had recovered from COVID-19. This sequence joins TRBV11-3 and TRBJ2-5; 8 bases line up with TRBD1. Sequenced sample: peripheral blood. CDR3 residues: CASSLEGQVRETQYF. The CDR3 DNA is TGTGCCAGCAGCTTAGAGGGACAGGTTCGCGAGACCCAGTACTTC.